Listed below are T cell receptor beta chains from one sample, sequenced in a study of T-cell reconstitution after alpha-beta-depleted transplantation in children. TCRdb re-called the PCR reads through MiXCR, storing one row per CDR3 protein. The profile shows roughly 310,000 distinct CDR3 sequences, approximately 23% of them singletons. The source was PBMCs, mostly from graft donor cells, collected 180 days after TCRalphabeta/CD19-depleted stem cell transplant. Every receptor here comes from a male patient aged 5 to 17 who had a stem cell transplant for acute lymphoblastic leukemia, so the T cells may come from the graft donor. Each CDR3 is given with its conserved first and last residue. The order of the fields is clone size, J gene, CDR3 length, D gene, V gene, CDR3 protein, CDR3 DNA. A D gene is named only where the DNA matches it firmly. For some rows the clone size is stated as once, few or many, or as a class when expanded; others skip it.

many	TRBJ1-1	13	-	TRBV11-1	CASSFPGNTEAFF	TGTGCCAGCAGCTTTCCAGGGAACACTGAAGCTTTCTTT
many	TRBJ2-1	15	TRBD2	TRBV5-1	CASSSGTSFYNEQFF	TGCGCCAGCAGCTCCGGGACTAGCTTCTACAATGAGCAGTTCTTC
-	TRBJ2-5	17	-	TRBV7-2	CASSLGVGIILQETQYF	TGTGCCAGCAGCTTAGGGGTAGGGATCATCCTTCAAGAGACCCAGTACTTC
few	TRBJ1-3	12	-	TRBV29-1	CSVERRWDTIYF	TGCAGCGTTGAAAGGAGGTGGGACACCATATATTTT
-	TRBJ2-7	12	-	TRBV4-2	CASSQTEGEQYF	TGTGCCAGCAGCCAGACGGAGGGCGAGCAGTACTTC
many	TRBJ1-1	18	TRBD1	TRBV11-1	CASSLAYRDRGPDTEAFF	TGTGCCAGCAGCTTAGCATACCGGGACAGGGGGCCCGACACTGAAGCTTTCTTT
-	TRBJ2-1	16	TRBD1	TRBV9	CASSKRDRAPYNEQFF	TGTGCCAGCAGTAAGCGGGACAGGGCCCCCTACAATGAGCAGTTCTTC
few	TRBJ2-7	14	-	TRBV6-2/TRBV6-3	CASRHGESPWEQYF	TGTGCCAGCAGGCACGGGGAGTCGCCGTGGGAGCAGTACTTC
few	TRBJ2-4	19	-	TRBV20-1	CSARALFKGGILAKNIQYF	TGCAGTGCTAGAGCCCTATTCAAGGGGGGAATTCTAGCCAAAAACATTCAGTACTTC
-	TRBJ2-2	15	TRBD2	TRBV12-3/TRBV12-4	CASNQGLANTGELFF	TGTGCCAGCAATCAAGGACTAGCCAACACCGGGGAGCTGTTTTTT
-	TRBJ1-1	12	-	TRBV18	CASSPFQGEAFF	TGTGCCAGCTCACCGTTCCAGGGTGAAGCTTTCTTT
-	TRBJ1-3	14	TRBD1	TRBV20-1	CSAYYGTAGNTIYF	TGCAGTGCTTACTATGGGACAGCTGGAAACACCATATATTTT
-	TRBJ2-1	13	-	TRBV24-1	CATSDLPRDEQFF	TGTGCCACCAGTGACCTCCCCCGGGATGAGCAGTTCTTC
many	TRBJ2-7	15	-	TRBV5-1	CASSLAPGGYYEQYF	TGCGCCAGCAGCTTGGCTCCAGGAGGGTACTACGAGCAGTACTTC
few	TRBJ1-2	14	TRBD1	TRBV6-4	CASSGLWTGGGYTF	TGTGCCAGCAGTGGCCTCTGGACAGGGGGTGGCTACACCTTC
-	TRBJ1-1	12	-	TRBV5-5	CASSLPTLGAFF	TGTGCCAGCAGCTTGCCGACCCTAGGAGCTTTCTTT
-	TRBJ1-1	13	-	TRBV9	CASSVPGRAEAFF	TGTGCCAGCAGCGTTCCAGGGAGGGCTGAAGCTTTCTTT
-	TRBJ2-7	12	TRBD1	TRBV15	CATSGQGYEQYF	TGTGCCACCAGCGGACAGGGTTACGAGCAGTACTTC
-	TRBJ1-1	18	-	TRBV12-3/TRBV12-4	CASSLYLYLAGRVTEAFF	TGTGCCAGCAGTTTATACCTTTACTTGGCAGGGCGGGTCACTGAAGCTTTCTTT
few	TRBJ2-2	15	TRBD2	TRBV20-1	CSASPSGRGTGELFF	TGCAGTGCTAGCCCTAGCGGGAGGGGCACCGGGGAGCTGTTTTTT
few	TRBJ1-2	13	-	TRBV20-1	CSARDGDYYGYTF	TGCAGTGCTAGAGATGGGGACTACTATGGCTACACCTTC
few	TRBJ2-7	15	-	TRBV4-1	CASSQVVTLTYEQYF	TGCGCCAGCAGCCAAGTCGTTACGTTAACCTACGAGCAGTACTTC
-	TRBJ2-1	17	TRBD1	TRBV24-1	CATSDLGTGHSYNEQFF	TGTGCCACCAGTGATTTGGGGACAGGGCACTCCTACAATGAGCAGTTCTTC
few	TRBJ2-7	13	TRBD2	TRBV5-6	CASNRREDYEQYF	TGTGCCAGCAATAGGCGGGAGGACTACGAGCAGTACTTC
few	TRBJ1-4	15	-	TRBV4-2	CASSQVTGLNEKLFF	TGTGCCAGCAGCCAAGTAACAGGCCTTAATGAAAAACTGTTTTTT
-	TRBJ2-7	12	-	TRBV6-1	CASTGHSYEQYF	TGTGCCAGCACGGGTCACTCCTACGAGCAGTACTTC
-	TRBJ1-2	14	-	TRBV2	CASSEQTGFYGYTF	TGTGCCAGCAGTGAACAAACAGGGTTCTATGGCTACACCTTC
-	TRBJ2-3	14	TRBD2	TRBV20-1	CSILAGLPSDTQYF	TGCAGTATTCTAGCGGGCCTCCCGTCAGATACGCAGTATTTT
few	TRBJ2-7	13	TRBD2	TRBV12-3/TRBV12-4	CASSRTSTYEQYF	TGTGCCAGCAGTCGGACTAGCACCTACGAGCAGTACTTC
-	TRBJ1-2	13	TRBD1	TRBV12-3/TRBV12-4	CASSITGGRGYTF	TGTGCCAGCAGTATTACAGGGGGCCGTGGCTACACCTTC
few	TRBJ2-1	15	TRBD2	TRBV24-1	CATSDSSGKVNEQFF	TGTGCCACCAGTGATTCTAGCGGGAAGGTCAATGAGCAGTTCTTC
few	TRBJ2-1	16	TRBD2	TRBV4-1	CASSRLAAVSYNEQFF	TGCGCCAGCAGCCGACTAGCGGCCGTCTCCTACAATGAGCAGTTCTTC
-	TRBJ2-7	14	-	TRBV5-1	CASSLEGSPYEQYF	TGCGCCAGCAGCTTGGAGGGGTCCCCATACGAGCAGTACTTC
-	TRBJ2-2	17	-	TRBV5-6	CASSLEEFPEYTGELFF	TGTGCCAGCAGCTTGGAGGAATTCCCTGAATACACCGGGGAGCTGTTTTTT
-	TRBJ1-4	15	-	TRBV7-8	CASSSRQFSNEKLFF	TGTGCCAGCAGCTCGCGACAGTTCTCTAATGAAAAACTGTTTTTT
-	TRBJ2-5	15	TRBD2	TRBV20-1	CSASTSGRASETQYF	TGCAGTGCTAGCACTAGCGGGAGGGCCTCAGAGACCCAGTACTTC
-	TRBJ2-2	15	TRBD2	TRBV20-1	CSALLADPNTGELFF	TGCAGTGCCCTCCTAGCGGACCCGAACACCGGGGAGCTGTTTTTT
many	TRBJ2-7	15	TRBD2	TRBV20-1	CSARVPVLASYEQYF	TGCAGTGCTAGAGTTCCCGTACTAGCGTCGTACGAGCAGTACTTC
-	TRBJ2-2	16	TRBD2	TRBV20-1	CSAREPGLAATGELFF	TGCAGTGCTAGAGAACCGGGACTAGCGGCAACCGGGGAGCTGTTTTTT
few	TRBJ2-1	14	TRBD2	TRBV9	CASPTSGRVNEQFF	TGTGCCAGCCCGACTAGCGGGAGAGTCAATGAGCAGTTCTTC
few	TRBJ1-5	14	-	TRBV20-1	CSAQTQGHNQPQHF	TGCAGTGCTCAGACCCAGGGCCACAATCAGCCCCAGCATTTT
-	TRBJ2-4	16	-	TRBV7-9	CASSLGQDLWEDIQYF	TGTGCCAGCAGCTTAGGGCAGGACCTTTGGGAGGACATTCAGTACTTC
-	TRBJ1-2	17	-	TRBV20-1	CCARDSAKGHPNYGYTF	TGCTGTGCTAGAGATAGTGCAAAAGGCCACCCAAACTATGGCTACACCTTC
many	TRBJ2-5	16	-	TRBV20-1	CSARDFGQPERETQYF	TGCAGTGCTAGAGATTTCGGGCAACCCGAGCGGGAGACCCAGTACTTC
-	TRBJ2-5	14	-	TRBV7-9	CASSLSMFQETQYF	TGTGCCAGCAGCTTAAGCATGTTTCAAGAGACCCAGTACTTC
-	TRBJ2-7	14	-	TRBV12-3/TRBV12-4	CASRNRGLTGEQYF	TGTGCCAGCAGAAACCGTGGGCTAACGGGGGAGCAGTACTTC
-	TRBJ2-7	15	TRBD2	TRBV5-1	CASSEGLAPSYEQYF	TGCGCCAGCAGCGAGGGACTAGCCCCATCTTACGAGCAGTACTTC
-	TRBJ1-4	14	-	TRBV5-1	CASSQDSLNEKLFF	TGCGCCAGCAGCCAGGACAGTCTTAATGAAAAACTGTTTTTT
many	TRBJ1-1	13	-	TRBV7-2	CASSLDIWGQAFF	TGTGCCAGCAGCTTAGATATATGGGGCCAGGCTTTCTTT
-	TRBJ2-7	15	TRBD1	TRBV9	CASSVGQGGAYEQYF	TGTGCCAGCAGCGTGGGACAGGGAGGCGCCTACGAGCAGTACTTC
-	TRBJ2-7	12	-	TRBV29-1	CSVCPGGYEQYF	TGCAGCGTTTGTCCTGGGGGTTACGAGCAGTACTTC
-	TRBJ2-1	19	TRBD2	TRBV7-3	CASSLTGLAGSSSYNEQFF	TGTGCCAGCAGCTTAACGGGACTAGCGGGTAGTAGCTCCTACAATGAGCAGTTCTTC
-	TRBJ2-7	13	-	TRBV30	CAWRRSSSYEQYF	TGTGCCTGGAGACGCTCGAGCTCCTACGAGCAGTACTTC
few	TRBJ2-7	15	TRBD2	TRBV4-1	CASSLLAGRIYEQYF	TGCGCCAGCAGCTTACTAGCGGGCCGGATCTACGAGCAGTACTTC
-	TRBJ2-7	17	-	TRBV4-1	CASSQVGSGIQSYEQYF	TGCGCCAGCAGCCAAGTAGGGTCCGGGATACAAAGCTACGAGCAGTACTTC